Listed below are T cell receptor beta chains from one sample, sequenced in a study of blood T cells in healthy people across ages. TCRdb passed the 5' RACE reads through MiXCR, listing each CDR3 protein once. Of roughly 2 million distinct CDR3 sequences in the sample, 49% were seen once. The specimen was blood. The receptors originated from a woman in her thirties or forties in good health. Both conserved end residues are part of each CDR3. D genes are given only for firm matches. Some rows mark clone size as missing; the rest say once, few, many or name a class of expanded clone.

CSASWGNYGYTF	TGCAGTGCTAGCTGGGGAAACTATGGCTACACCTTC	TRBV20-1	TRBJ1-2	few	.
CASEPRTEQETQYF	TGTGCCTCCGAACCACGGACAGAACAAGAGACCCAGTACTTC	TRBV7-9	TRBJ2-5	few	.
CAISNSPPGQGADEQYF	TGTGCCATCAGCAATTCCCCACCCGGACAGGGGGCAGACGAGCAGTACTTC	TRBV10-3	TRBJ2-7	few	TRBD1
CASSPSDRGFTDTQYF	TGTGCCAGCAGCCCCTCGGACAGGGGCTTCACAGATACGCAGTATTTT	TRBV6-2/TRBV6-3	TRBJ2-3	few	TRBD1
CASSWTGDAGELFF	TGTGCCAGCAGCTGGACAGGGGATGCCGGGGAGCTGTTTTTT	TRBV5-6	TRBJ2-2	once	TRBD1
CASTSTGGNEKLFF	TGTGCCAGCACCTCGACAGGGGGTAATGAAAAACTGTTTTTT	TRBV12-3/TRBV12-4	TRBJ1-4	.	TRBD1
CASSLSGGGVGNQPQHF	TGTGCCAGCAGCCTTAGCGGCGGGGGAGTGGGCAATCAGCCCCAGCATTTT	TRBV7-2	TRBJ1-5	.	.
CSARGTSALEQYF	TGCAGTGCTAGAGGGACTAGCGCCCTCGAGCAGTACTTC	TRBV20-1	TRBJ2-7	.	TRBD2
CASSSLHSNEQFF	TGCGCCAGCAGCTCACTACATTCCAATGAGCAGTTCTTC	TRBV5-1	TRBJ2-1	.	.
CAISQMTSETQYF	TGTGCCATCAGTCAAATGACCAGCGAGACCCAGTACTTC	TRBV10-3	TRBJ2-5	.	.
CASRYTGRTGANVLTF	TGTGCCAGCAGGTACACAGGTCGGACTGGGGCCAACGTCCTGACTTTC	TRBV27	TRBJ2-6	.	.
CATYAGTENKETQYF	TGTGCCACCTATGCCGGGACAGAAAATAAAGAGACCCAGTACTTC	TRBV28	TRBJ2-5	few	TRBD1
CASSSLGKRGVLGSYNEQFF	TGTGCCAGCAGCTCCCTCGGGAAGCGGGGGGTTCTTGGCTCCTACAATGAGCAGTTCTTC	TRBV9	TRBJ2-1	.	TRBD2
CASKSGAGLTNYGYTF	TGTGCCAGCAAATCAGGGGCTGGACTAACGAACTATGGCTACACCTTC	TRBV27	TRBJ1-2	.	.
CASSLGIRKTGTGETQYF	TGTGCCAGCAGCTTAGGTATCCGGAAGACAGGGACGGGGGAGACCCAGTACTTC	TRBV7-6	TRBJ2-5	.	TRBD1
CASSESSLASHSGTYEQYF	TGTGCCAGCAGTGAATCCTCGCTGGCCTCTCACTCAGGAACCTACGAGCAGTACTTC	TRBV6-1	TRBJ2-7	.	.
CASSLGALVVDRETQYF	TGTGCCAGCAGCTTAGGAGCTCTGGTGGTTGATCGTGAGACCCAGTACTTC	TRBV13	TRBJ2-5	once	.
CASGPDNTF	TGTGCCAGCGGACCCGATAACACCTTC	TRBV27	TRBJ1-2	.	.
CASSLNSGGVAFF	TGTGCCAGCAGCTTAAATTCTGGGGGTGTAGCTTTCTTT	TRBV7-2	TRBJ1-1	once	.
CASSLPPGVSGANVLTF	TGTGCCAGCAGCTTACCCCCGGGGGTCTCTGGGGCCAACGTCCTGACTTTC	TRBV7-9	TRBJ2-6	.	.
CASSPGSSTWTDGYTF	TGTGCCAGCAGCCCCGGGTCTTCTACCTGGACAGATGGCTACACCTTC	TRBV13	TRBJ1-2	.	.
CSALRAGPGGYGYTF	TGCAGTGCTTTACGCGCAGGGCCTGGGGGCTATGGCTACACCTTC	TRBV20-1	TRBJ1-2	.	.
CASTPLAGAATNEQFF	TGTGCCAGCACCCCCTTAGCGGGGGCAGCTACCAATGAGCAGTTCTTC	TRBV6-2/TRBV6-3	TRBJ2-1	few	TRBD2
CASSLWPQPQHF	TGTGCCAGCAGTTTATGGCCTCAGCCCCAGCATTTT	TRBV28	TRBJ1-5	.	.
CASSSGQINSNQPQHF	TGTGCCAGCAGCTCCGGACAGATTAATAGCAATCAGCCCCAGCATTTT	TRBV7-2	TRBJ1-5	.	.
CASGRYSGATSTDTQYF	TGCGCCAGCGGACGCTATAGCGGGGCAACTAGCACAGATACGCAGTATTTT	TRBV4-1	TRBJ2-3	few	TRBD2
CASSSVGWETQYF	TGTGCCAGCAGTTCAGTAGGTTGGGAGACCCAGTACTTC	TRBV27	TRBJ2-5	.	.
CASSLRGLASSYNEQFF	TGTGCCAGCAGTCTCCGCGGACTGGCGAGCTCCTACAATGAGCAGTTCTTC	TRBV27	TRBJ2-1	.	.
CASSPRQGPQNTEAFF	TGTGCCAGCAGTCCAAGACAGGGTCCCCAGAACACTGAAGCTTTCTTT	TRBV6-5	TRBJ1-1	.	TRBD1
CSARAGGRGPDQPQHF	TGCAGTGCTAGAGCCGGGGGAAGGGGGCCGGATCAGCCCCAGCATTTT	TRBV20-1	TRBJ1-5	.	TRBD1
CASSPDPSTGELFF	TGTGCCAGCAGCCCCGACCCCAGCACCGGGGAGCTGTTTTTT	TRBV7-2	TRBJ2-2	once	.
CASSPRISGANVPTF	TGTGCCAGCAGCCCTCGCATCTCTGGGGCCAACGTCCCGACTTTC	TRBV7-6	TRBJ2-6	.	.
CASCGTGPTDTQYF	TGTGCCAGCTGCGGGACAGGACCCACAGATACGCAGTATTTT	TRBV12-3/TRBV12-4	TRBJ2-3	once	TRBD1
CSAEVQRGQETQYF	TGCAGTGCCGAGGTCCAGCGGGGTCAAGAGACCCAGTACTTC	TRBV20-1	TRBJ2-5	.	TRBD2
CSAYDRTGQYF	TGCAGTGCCTACGACAGGACGGGGCAGTACTTC	TRBV20-1	TRBJ2-7	few	.